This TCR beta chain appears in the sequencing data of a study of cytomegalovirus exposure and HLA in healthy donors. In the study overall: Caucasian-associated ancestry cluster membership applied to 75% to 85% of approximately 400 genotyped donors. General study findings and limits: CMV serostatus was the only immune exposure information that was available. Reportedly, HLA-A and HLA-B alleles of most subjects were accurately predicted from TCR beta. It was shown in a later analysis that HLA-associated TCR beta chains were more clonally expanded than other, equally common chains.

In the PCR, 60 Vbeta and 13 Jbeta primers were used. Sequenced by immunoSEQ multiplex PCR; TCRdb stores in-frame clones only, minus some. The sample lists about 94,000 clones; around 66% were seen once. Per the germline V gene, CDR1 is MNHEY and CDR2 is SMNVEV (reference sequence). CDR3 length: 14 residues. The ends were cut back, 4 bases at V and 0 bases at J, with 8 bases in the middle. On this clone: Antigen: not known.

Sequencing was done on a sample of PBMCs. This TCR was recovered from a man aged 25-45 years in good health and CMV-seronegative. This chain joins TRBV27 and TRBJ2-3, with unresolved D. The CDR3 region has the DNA TGTGCCAGCAGTTCCCTCCTTAGCACAGATACGCAGTATTTT. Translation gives CASSSLLSTDTQYF.